The clone carrying this T cell receptor (beta chain) was seen more than once but under ten times. These data come from a study of human T cells and chemical hapten exposure. Study context: During the roughly 24-week study period, patients had diphenylcyclopropenone applied to the scalp every week. Variability of per-sample TCR yields stemmed mainly from small differences in pooled library volume.

Time point reported: patch test 2, 6 weeks after DPC sensitization. Specified treatment: therapeutic diphenylcyclopropenone sensitization with weekly scalp DPC. Sample donors consisted of patients with alopecia, aged 18 to 70 years, who were suitable for DPC. Authors' data handling: Across samples, TCR counts had a median of about 92,000 and ranged from about 20,000 to 750,000. TCRdb reprocessed the RACE reads with MiXCR, giving one entry per CDR3 protein. V and J calls and clone size were set by TCRdb, not the authors. The sample includes 110,000 to 150,000 distinct CDR3 sequences, approximately 10% of them seen just once. Germline assignment: CDR1 LGHDT and CDR2 YNNKEL (reference sequence). V shed 0 bases and J shed 4 bases, with 16 bases lying between them. CDR3 length: 18 residues.

This sequence joins TRBV3-1 and TRBJ2-6; no clear D gene. The sequence came from a woman between 50 and 59 years old with alopecia areata. Some clones in this sample may be carry-over from other donors' samples. Source: whole blood, taken in connection with sensitization to the hapten diphenylcyclopropenone (DPC). The CDR3 coding sequence is TGTGCCAGCAGCCAAGATGTGGGCCTGCTGGCGGGGGCCAACGTCCTGACTTTC. Residues: CASSQDVGLLAGANVLTF.